The clone carrying this T cell receptor (beta chain) was seen a few times. Antigen specificity is unknown. The CDR3 covers 14 residues. With V trimmed by 7 bases and J by 2 bases, 4 bases remained unmatched. CDR1 is LNHDA, CDR2 SQIVND, per germline (reference sequence). Only patients with CD8+CD57+ cell expansion on flow cytometry were chosen for sequencing. All participating patients were living with severe acquired aplastic anemia. The sample originates from a study of CD8+CD57+ T cells in acquired aplastic anemia. Broader study findings: The CD8+ Simpson's diversity of patients and controls was not significantly different.

Genomic DNA, serving as template, underwent TCR beta VDJ and CDR3 profiling. TCRdb re-analysed the reads in MiXCR, keeping a single row per CDR3 protein. This table has 150,000 to 200,000 distinct CDR3 sequences, under 50% appearing once. The clonotype comes from a human donor with aplastic anemia. This chain uses TRBV19 with TRBJ2-7; 11 bases are shared with TRBD2. Sequencing input: sorted CD4+, CD8+, or CD8+CD57+ T cells (not recorded which) from PBMCs. The CDR3 DNA reads TGTGCCAGTAATCTAGCGGGGGGCACCTACGAGCAGTACTTC. Translation: CASNLAGGTYEQYF.